One and the same sample provided the 19 T cell receptor beta chains below, sequenced in a study of persistence of HIV-infected CD4 T cells. Cells were stimulated with CMV-infected fibroblast lysates at roughly 9.1 ug/mL. CD40L/CD69 double-negative CD45RO-high memory CD4+ T cells were collected. Their antigen targets remain unknown. The libraries were made with immunoSEQ version 4 in survey mode. Sequencing used immunoSEQ multiplex PCR; TCRdb keeps in-frame clones, though not all of them. Seen here are 40,000 to 55,000 clones, about 81% observed once, and the top ten hold under 3.5%. The source was CD4+ T cells sorted from PBMCs after approximately 19-hour stimulation, collected from a patient who received antiretroviral therapy. The receptors were sampled from an adult man with HIV who was CMV-seropositive.

V usage is TRBV27 and J usage is TRBJ1-1; 9 bases map to TRBD1. This CDR3 comprises 17 residues. CDR1 and CDR2 (germline): MNHEY, SMNVEV (reference sequence). J gave up 5 bases and V 0 bases, and 10 bases lay outside the gene matches. The CDR3 DNA reads as TGTGCCAGCAGTTTATCGGGGGGGACAGGGAGTAGGACTGAAGCTTTCTTT. This translates into CASSLSGGTGSRTEAFF.

This clone was counted between two and nine times. V usage is TRBV6-5 and J usage is TRBJ2-6; 7 bases are a match to TRBD1. The V gene end was trimmed by 5 bases and the J gene end by 4 bases; junction bases not matched to a gene: 5. This CDR3 contains 15 residues. Germline values: CDR1 MNHEY, CDR2 SVGAGI. CDR3 in amino acids: CASSKRTGGANVLTF. For the CDR3, the DNA is TGTGCCAGCAGTAAACGGACAGGCGGGGCCAACGTCCTGACTTTC.

The V and J genes are TRBV9 and TRBJ1-1; unclear D gene. V gave up 0 bases and J gave up 1 base, with 4 bases separating them. This CDR3 region has 13 residues. CDR1 is SGDLS, CDR2 YYNGEE, per germline. The chain's CDR3 is CASSVEQNTEAFF. DNA for the CDR3: TGTGCCAGCAGCGTAGAACAGAACACTGAAGCTTTCTTT.

The V and J genes are TRBV19 and TRBJ2-7; 9 nucleotides agree with TRBD1. CDR3 length: 15 residues. The V gene end was trimmed by 0 bases and the J gene end by 5 bases; junction bases not matched to a gene: 5. The germline gives CDR1 LNHDA, CDR2 SQIVND (reference sequence). CDR3 sequence: CASSIEGQGTNEQYF. The CDR3 bases are TGTGCCAGTAGTATAGAAGGACAGGGGACTAACGAGCAGTACTTC.

V gene TRBV6-2 or TRBV6-3 combines with J gene TRBJ2-7, with a weak D call TRBD2 (5 bases). The CDR3 consists of 14 residues. Germline values: CDR1 MNHEY, CDR2 SVGEGT. V was pared by 0 bases and J by 2 bases, with 8 bases between. The CDR3: CASSYSKTTYEQYF. The CDR3 nucleotides are TGTGCCAGCAGTTACTCCAAGACTACCTACGAGCAGTACTTC.

This clone was counted only a few times. The chain uses TRBV3-1 (or the pseudogene TRBV3-2) and TRBJ2-7, with TRBD1 matching 8 bases. The V gene's germline CDR1 is LGHDT and CDR2 YNNKEL (reference sequence). CDR3 length: 17 residues. V gave up 4 bases and J gave up 0 bases; unmatched junction bases: 11. CDR3 loop: CASSLKPQGALSYEQYF. Written as DNA, the CDR3 is TGTGCCAGCAGCCTCAAACCCCAGGGGGCCCTCTCCTACGAGCAGTACTTC.

This clone appeared once. The chain uses TRBV2 and TRBJ2-2; TRBD1 aligns across 7 bases. V lost 5 bases to trimming and J lost 6 bases; unmatched junction nucleotides: 3. The length of the CDR3 is 13 residues. Germline V gene lookup returns CDR1 SNHLY and CDR2 FYNNEI. Written as DNA, the CDR3 is TGTGCCAGCAGTAACAGGGGATCCGGGGAGCTGTTTTTT. This gives the protein CASSNRGSGELFF.

This rearrangement joins TRBV5-1 to TRBJ2-7; 10 positions match TRBD1. V dropped 4 bases and J dropped 0; count of bases not matched to a gene: 4. CDR1 is SGHRS and CDR2 is YFSETQ in the germline V gene. This CDR3 is 15 amino acids long. CDR3 protein: CASSPDRGSSYEQYF. CDR3 coding DNA: TGCGCCAGCAGCCCGGACAGGGGGAGCTCCTACGAGCAGTACTTC.

This clone appeared a single time. The junction and the germline gene differ at one end; a read error may be behind it. This chain connects TRBV14 to TRBJ1-1; D is ambiguous. CDR1 and CDR2 from the germline V gene are SGHDN and FVKESK. The CDR3 is made up of 12 amino acids. CDR3 sequence: CASSQEIVTLEF. The CDR3 coding sequence is TGTGCCAGCAGCCAGGAAATAGTGACACTAGAGTTT.

In this sample, this clone turned up a few times. This sequence joins TRBV18 and TRBJ1-2; D perhaps matches TRBD1 (5 bases). CDR1 and CDR2 (germline): KGHSH, LQKENI. The V end lost 6 bases, the J end lost 4 bases, and 15 bases lay between the germline ends. The CDR3 runs to 14 residues. DNA for the CDR3: TGTGCCAGCTCGACCAGGGAGGACGGCTATGGCTACACCTTC. This encodes CASSTREDGYGYTF.

This rearrangement joins TRBV25-1 to TRBJ2-7; 7 bases agree with TRBD2. This CDR3 is 15 amino acids long. CDR1 and CDR2 (germline): MGHDK, SYGVNS. After removal of 1 base from V and 2 bases from J, the junction contained 5 bases not matched to a gene. As DNA, the CDR3 is TGTGCCAGCAGTGAATCAAGCGGGGAGGCCTACGAGCAGTACTTC. Translated, it gives CASSESSGEAYEQYF.

In this sample, this clone turned up a few times. V is TRBV7-9 and J is TRBJ1-2; no clear D gene. V lost 3 bases to trimming and J lost 5 bases, with 4 bases between them. CDR1 and CDR2 from the germline V gene are SEHNR and FQNEAQ (reference sequence). The CDR3 contains 11 residues. As DNA, the CDR3 is TGTGCCAGCAGCTTTTATTATGGCTACACCTTC. Translated: CASSFYYGYTF.

The chain carries TRBV5-8 and TRBJ1-2, with D perhaps matching TRBD1 (5 bases). This CDR3 has 16 amino acids. Between the trimmed V and J ends, which lost 0 bases and 2 bases, there was a span of 14 bases. Germline assignment: CDR1 SGHTS and CDR2 YDEGEE. The CDR3: CASSLEQGRANYGYTF. The CDR3 coding sequence is TGTGCCAGCAGCTTGGAGCAGGGTCGGGCCAACTATGGCTACACCTTC.

The chain has TRBV29-1 and TRBJ2-3, with D unclear. This CDR3 comprises 12 residues. Trimming left V 7 bases short and J 2 bases short, with 10 bases between. The germline V gene has CDR1 SQVTM and CDR2 ANQGSEA. CDR3 residues: CSGVLYTDTQYF. CDR3 nucleotide sequence: TGCAGCGGCGTTCTGTACACAGATACGCAGTATTTT.

A note on this clone: Distinct nucleotide sequences in the sample also encode this CDR3. The chain employs TRBV6-1 and TRBJ2-4; D may be TRBD1 or TRBD2 (5 bases each). The CDR3 sequence is 15 residues long. Deletions cut 3 bases from V and 2 bases from J, with 11 bases between. CDR1 and CDR2 from the germline V gene are MNHNS and SASEGT. CDR3 amino acids: CASSERDRTKNIQYF. The CDR3 nucleotides read TGTGCCAGCAGTGAGAGGGACCGAACCAAAAACATTCAGTACTTC.

The J gene is TRBJ1-1, the V gene TRBV21-1. TRBV21-1 is shown as a pseudogene. The CDR3 is 15 residues long. The CDR3 loop reads CASSRLGREYTEAFF. DNA of the CDR3: TGTGCCAGCAGCAGGTTAGGACGAGAATACACTGAAGCTTTCTTT.

The rearrangement links TRBV7-8 to TRBJ2-3; the match to TRBD2 covers 7 bases. J gave up 0 bases and V 5 bases, and 8 bases lay outside the gene matches. Germline values: CDR1 SGHVS, CDR2 FQNEAQ. CDR3 size: 16 residues. CDR3 DNA sequence: TGTGCCAGCAGCATTTATGGAGCGGGGAGCACAGATACGCAGTATTTT. The encoded protein is CASSIYGAGSTDTQYF.

The chain recombines TRBV10-2 with TRBJ2-1; 9 nucleotides line up with TRBD2. CDR1 is WSHSY, CDR2 SAAADI, per germline. The ends lost 7 bases at V and 5 bases at J; junction bases unmatched: 9. This CDR3 region has 15 residues. The CDR3 reads CASKNGLAGNNEQFF. CDR3 sequence (DNA): TGCGCCAGCAAAAACGGCCTAGCGGGAAACAATGAGCAGTTCTTC.

CDR3 protein: CASSPLFSGASGNTIYF. CDR3 sequence (DNA): TGTGCCAGCAGCCCCCTGTTTTCGGGGGCGAGTGGAAACACCATATATTTT. The genes are TRBV3-1 (or the pseudogene TRBV3-2) and TRBJ1-3, with a weak D call TRBD1 (6 bases). The CDR3 covers 17 residues. The V gene lost 4 bases and the J gene lost 3 bases, with 19 bases spanning the gap. Germline V gives CDR1 LGHDT, CDR2 YNNKEL (reference sequence).